These 14 T cell receptor beta chains were all obtained from the same sample, sequenced in a study of neurological immune-mediated disorders. TCRdb re-called the 5' RACE reads with MiXCR, one entry per CDR3 protein. Of approximately 50,000 distinct CDR3 sequences in the sample, more than 5% are singletons; the top ten hold 1.3% to 1.5%. The sequencing sample was made of CD4+ T cells from blood. These receptors all come from a woman between 18 and 30 years old with multiple sclerosis.

This clonotype has at least ten counts. One end of the junction does not line up with germline, which may come from a read error. In DNA, the CDR3 is TGTGCTAGCAGCATAGGACAGAACAATGAGCAGTTCTTC. Amino acids: CASSIGQNNEQFF. The chain links TRBV7-7 to TRBJ2-1; TRBD1 is a possible D gene (6 bases). Germline CDR1 SSHAT, CDR2 FNYEAQ (reference sequence). The CDR3 runs 13 residues. Full variable domain (rest looked up from reference TRBV7-7 and TRBJ2-1): GAGVSQSPRYKVTKRGQDVTLRCDPISSHATLYWYQQALGQGPEFLTYFNYEAQPDKSGLPSDRFSAERPEGSISTLTIQRTEQRDSAMYRCASSIGQNNEQFFGPGTRLTVL.

This clonotype showed up many times. The gene calls are TRBV7-2 and TRBJ2-1; 8 bases fit TRBD2. The V gene end was trimmed by 1 base and the J gene end by 6 bases; junction bases not matched to a gene: 5. Germline CDR1 is SGHTA and CDR2 is FQGNSA. This CDR3 region has 15 residues. CDR3 DNA: TGTGCCAGCAGCTTAGAGGTTAGCGGGATCAATGAGCAGTTCTTC. Amino acid sequence: CASSLEVSGINEQFF. Full variable domain (outside the CDR3, taken from reference TRBV7-2 and TRBJ2-1): GAGVSQSPSNKVTEKGKDVELRCDPISGHTALYWYRQSLGQGLEFLIYFQGNSAPDKSGLPSDRFSAERTGGSVSTLTIQRTQQEDSAVYLCASSLEVSGINEQFFGPGTRLTVL.

This clonotype was seen repeatedly, ten times or more. The chain recombines TRBV7-2 with TRBJ1-1, with 8 bases aligning to TRBD1. The germline gives CDR1 SGHTA, CDR2 FQGNSA. V trimming: 0 bases; J trimming: 1 base; junction bases outside the gene matches: 1. This CDR3 comprises 15 residues. The CDR3: CASSLAGTGNTEAFF. The CDR3 DNA follows: TGTGCCAGCAGCTTAGCGGGGACAGGGAACACTGAAGCTTTCTTT. Looking up the rest from reference TRBV7-2 and TRBJ1-1 gives the full variable domain: GAGVSQSPSNKVTEKGKDVELRCDPISGHTALYWYRQSLGQGLEFLIYFQGNSAPDKSGLPSDRFSAERTGGSVSTLTIQRTQQEDSAVYLCASSLAGTGNTEAFFGQGTRLTVV.

By share, this clonotype counts as medium-sized (0.01 to 0.1%). The chain recombines TRBV27 with TRBJ1-5; D call uncertain. The germline V gene encodes CDR1 MNHEY and CDR2 SMNVEV (reference sequence). This CDR3 is built from 15 residues. V was clipped by 2 bases and J by 0 bases, with 8 bases between them. The CDR3 sequence is CASSLGWDSNQPQHF. The CDR3 DNA follows: TGTGCCAGCAGTTTAGGTTGGGATAGCAATCAGCCCCAGCATTTT.

Many counts were recorded for this clonotype. V gene TRBV7-8 combines with J gene TRBJ1-4, with TRBD1 matching 9 bases. V trimming: 5 bases; J trimming: 0 bases; junction bases outside the gene matches: 4. CDR1 is SGHVS and CDR2 is FQNEAQ in the germline V gene. The CDR3 consists of 16 residues. The CDR3 nucleotides are TGTGCCAGCAGCCGAAGACAGGGGGCAACTAATGAAAAACTGTTTTTT. Translation: CASSRRQGATNEKLFF.

This clonotype was picked up many times. This chain links TRBV11-2 with TRBJ1-3, with D perhaps matching TRBD1 (6 bases). CDR1 and CDR2 (germline): SGHAT, FQNNGV. CDR3 size: 16 residues. V lost 0 bases and J lost 2, with 11 bases in between. The CDR3 DNA reads TGTGCCAGCAGCTTAGACGACAGGTCTGCTGGAAACACCATATATTTT. This translates into CASSLDDRSAGNTIYF.

In its sample, this clonotype was seen many times. The chain uses TRBV5-1 and TRBJ1-4; 9 nucleotides agree with TRBD1. The CDR3 contains 17 residues. V was pared by 4 bases and J by 5 bases, with 12 bases of the junction left unmatched. Germline V gene lookup returns CDR1 SGHRS and CDR2 YFSETQ. The CDR3 nucleotides are TGCGCCAGCAGCCCGACGGGGCTGGGACAGGGAAATGAAAAACTGTTTTTT. Translating gives CASSPTGLGQGNEKLFF.

This clonotype was counted many times. The chain uses TRBV6-1 and TRBJ2-3; D ambiguous. Trimming removed 4 bases at V and 3 bases at J, with 2 bases between. CDR1 and CDR2 from the germline V gene are MNHNS and SASEGT. There are 11 residues in the CDR3. In DNA form, the CDR3 reads TGTGCCAGCAGTGCGACAGATACGCAGTATTTT. Translated: CASSATDTQYF.

This clonotype occurred many times. This chain connects TRBV10-2 to TRBJ2-5; tentative D call: TRBD1 (6 bases). Per germline, CDR1 WSHSY and CDR2 SAAADI. The CDR3 has 17 residues. V lost 3 bases and J lost 5, with 22 bases in between. The CDR3 DNA sequence: TGCGCCAGCAGTGACGCGACAGGTAAATGGATGGACGAGACCCAGTACTTC. Its protein is CASSDATGKWMDETQYF.

This clonotype was counted many times. This chain connects TRBV20-1 to TRBJ1-4; D is unresolved. CDR3 length: 14 amino acids. Trimming pared 1 base from V and 10 bases from J, leaving 16 bases between. In germline, CDR1 is DFQATT, CDR2 SNEGSKA (reference sequence). This CDR3 is CSARAAEGVGKLFF. In DNA, the CDR3 is TGCAGTGCTAGAGCAGCTGAGGGCGTAGGAAAACTGTTTTTT.

This clonotype was detected ten times or more. This chain uses TRBV7-8 with TRBJ1-1; D unclear. CDR1 and CDR2 from the germline V gene are SGHVS and FQNEAQ. This CDR3 contains 14 residues. V was clipped by 1 base and J by 0 bases, with 6 bases between them. The CDR3: CASSLVRLNTEAFF. The CDR3 bases are TGTGCCAGCAGCTTAGTTAGATTGAACACTGAAGCTTTCTTT.

This clonotype has ten or more counts. V and J are TRBV5-1 and TRBJ2-5; no firm D call. V lost 6 bases, J lost 1 base, and 16 bases lay in between. The CDR3 has 15 amino acids. Per germline, CDR1 SGHRS and CDR2 YFSETQ. The CDR3: CASTPGSVVQETQYF. CDR3 DNA: TGCGCCAGCACCCCCGGCAGCGTAGTCCAAGAGACCCAGTACTTC. The whole variable domain, remainder taken from reference TRBV5-1 and TRBJ2-5, is KAGVTQTPRYLIKTRGQQVTLSCSPISGHRSVSWYQQTPGQGLQFLFEYFSETQRNKGNFPGRFSGRQFSNSRSEMNVSTLELGDSALYLCASTPGSVVQETQYFGPGTRLLVL.

This clonotype showed up many times. The chain has TRBV20-1 and TRBJ1-5, with D perhaps TRBD1 (5 bases). The CDR3 runs to 13 residues. The germline V and J ends were trimmed by 2 bases and 2 bases, with 7 bases remaining between them. CDR1 DFQATT and CDR2 SNEGSKA come from the germline V gene (reference sequence). CDR3 in DNA: TGCAGTGCTAGACAGGGTGGCAATCAGCCCCAGCATTTT. Residues: CSARQGGNQPQHF.

The sample holds many counts of this clonotype. The J gene is TRBJ1-1, the V gene TRBV6-5; 8 positions match TRBD1. CDR3 length equals 14 residues. V was pared by 7 bases and J by 5 bases, with 9 bases of the junction left unmatched. In germline, CDR1 is MNHEY, CDR2 SVGAGI. The CDR3 is CASTIQGAGTEAFF. The CDR3 DNA sequence: TGTGCCAGCACCATCCAGGGGGCAGGGACTGAAGCTTTCTTT.